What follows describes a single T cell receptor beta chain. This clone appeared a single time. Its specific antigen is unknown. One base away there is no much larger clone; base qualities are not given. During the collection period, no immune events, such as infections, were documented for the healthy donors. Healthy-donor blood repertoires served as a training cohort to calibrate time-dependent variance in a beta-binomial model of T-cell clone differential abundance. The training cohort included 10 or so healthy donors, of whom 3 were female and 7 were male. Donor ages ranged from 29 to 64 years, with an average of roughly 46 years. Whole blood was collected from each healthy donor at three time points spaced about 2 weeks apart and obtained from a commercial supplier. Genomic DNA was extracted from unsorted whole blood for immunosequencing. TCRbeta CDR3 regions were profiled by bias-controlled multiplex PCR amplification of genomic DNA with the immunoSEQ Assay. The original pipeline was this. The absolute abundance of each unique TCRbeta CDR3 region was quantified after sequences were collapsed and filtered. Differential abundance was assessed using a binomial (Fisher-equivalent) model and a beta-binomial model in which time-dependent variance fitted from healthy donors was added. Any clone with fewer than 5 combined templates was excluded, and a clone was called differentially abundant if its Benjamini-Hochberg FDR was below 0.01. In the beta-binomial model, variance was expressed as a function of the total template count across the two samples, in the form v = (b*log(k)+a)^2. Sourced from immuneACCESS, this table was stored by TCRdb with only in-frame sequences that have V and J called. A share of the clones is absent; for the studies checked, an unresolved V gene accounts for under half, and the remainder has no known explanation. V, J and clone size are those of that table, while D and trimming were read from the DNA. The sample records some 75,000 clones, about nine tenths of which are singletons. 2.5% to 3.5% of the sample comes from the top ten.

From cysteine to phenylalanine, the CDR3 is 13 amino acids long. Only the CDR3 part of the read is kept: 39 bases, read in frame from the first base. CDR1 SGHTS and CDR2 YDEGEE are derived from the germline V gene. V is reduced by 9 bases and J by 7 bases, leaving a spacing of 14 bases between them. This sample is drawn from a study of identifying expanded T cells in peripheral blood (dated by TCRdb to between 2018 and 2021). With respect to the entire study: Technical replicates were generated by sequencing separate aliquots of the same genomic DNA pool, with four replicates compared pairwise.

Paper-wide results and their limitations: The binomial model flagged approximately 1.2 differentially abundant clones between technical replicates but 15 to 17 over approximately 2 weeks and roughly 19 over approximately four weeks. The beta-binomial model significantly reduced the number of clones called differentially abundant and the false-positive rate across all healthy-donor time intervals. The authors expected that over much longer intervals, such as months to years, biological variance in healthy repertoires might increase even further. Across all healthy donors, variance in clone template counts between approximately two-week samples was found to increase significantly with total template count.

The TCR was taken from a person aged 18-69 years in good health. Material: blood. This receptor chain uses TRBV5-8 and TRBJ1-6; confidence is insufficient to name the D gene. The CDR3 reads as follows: CANGPRGNSPLHF. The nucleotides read TGTGCCAACGGCCCCCGGGGAAATTCACCCCTCCACTTT. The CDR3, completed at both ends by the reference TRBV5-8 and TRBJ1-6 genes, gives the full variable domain EAGVTQSPTHLIKTRGQQATLRCSPISGHTSVYWYQQALGLGLQFLLWYDEGEERNRGNFPPRFSGRQFPNYSSELNVNALELEDSALYLCANGPRGNSPLHFGNGTRLTVT.